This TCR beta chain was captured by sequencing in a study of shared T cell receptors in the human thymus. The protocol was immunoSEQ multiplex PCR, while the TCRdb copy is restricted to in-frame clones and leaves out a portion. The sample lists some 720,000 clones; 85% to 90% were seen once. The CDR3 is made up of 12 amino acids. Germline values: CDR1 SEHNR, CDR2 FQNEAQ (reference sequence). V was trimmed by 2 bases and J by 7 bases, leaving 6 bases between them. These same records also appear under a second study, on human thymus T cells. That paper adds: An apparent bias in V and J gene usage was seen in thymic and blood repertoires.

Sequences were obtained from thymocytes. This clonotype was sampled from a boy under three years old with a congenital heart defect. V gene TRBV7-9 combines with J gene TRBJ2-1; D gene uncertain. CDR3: CASSLFANEQFF. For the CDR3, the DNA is TGTGCCAGCAGCTTATTCGCGAATGAGCAGTTCTTC.